The 22 T cell receptor beta chains presented below share a single source sample, sequenced in a study of blood T cell repertoires in COVID-19. Data came from immunoSEQ multiplex PCR; TCRdb stores just in-frame clones and leaves some out. Of around 130,000 clones listed, 65% to 90% are singletons. Sequenced material: PBMCs or T cells enriched from blood (not recorded which). The receptors derive from a woman in her forties or fifties who had recovered from COVID-19.

The chain carries TRBV6-2 or TRBV6-3 and TRBJ1-4, with 9 positions matching TRBD1. The CDR3 extends over 15 amino acids. J lost 7 bases, V lost 5 bases, and 8 bases had no gene match. CDR1 and CDR2 (germline): MNHEY, SVGEGT. Here the CDR3 DNA reads TGTGCCAGCAGTCTTGGGGGACAGGGAGGTGAAAAACTGTTTTTT. Translating it yields CASSLGGQGGEKLFF.

The rearrangement links TRBV10-3 to TRBJ2-7; 9 nucleotides agree with TRBD1. This CDR3 spans 13 amino acids. Germline lookup yields CDR1 ENHRY and CDR2 SYGVKD. With 7 bases clipped from V and 3 bases from J, the junction kept 4 bases outside the gene matches. The CDR3 is CAIKGTGFYEQYF. CDR3 coding DNA: TGTGCCATCAAGGGGACAGGGTTCTACGAGCAGTACTTC.

The chain couples TRBV21-1 to TRBJ2-7; whether TRBD1, the table's D call, matches the DNA was not checked. TRBV21-1 is assigned pseudogene status. The CDR3 covers 17 residues. For the CDR3, the DNA is TGTGCCAGCAGCAACCCGCCCGGGACAGGGCATCCCTACGAGCAGTACTTC. Its translation: CASSNPPGTGHPYEQYF.

The chain recombines TRBV4-1 with TRBJ2-7, with D possibly matching TRBD2 (5 bases). The germline V gene encodes CDR1 MGHRA and CDR2 YSYEKL. The CDR3 covers 14 residues. V lost 5 bases and J 2 bases, leaving 13 bases between the germline ends. CDR3 DNA sequence: TGCGCCAGCAGCGGAGGCCGAGGGACCTACGAGCAGTACTTC. It yields the protein CASSGGRGTYEQYF.

The rearrangement joins TRBV10-3 to TRBJ1-1, with 7 bases matching TRBD1. The CDR3 extends over 15 amino acids. CDR1 is ENHRY, CDR2 SYGVKD, per germline. With 2 bases clipped from V and 4 bases from J, the junction kept 7 bases outside the gene matches. CDR3 sequence reads: CAISEHQGEGTEAFF. The DNA for the CDR3 is TGTGCCATCAGTGAGCACCAGGGGGAAGGCACTGAAGCTTTCTTT.

The chain joins TRBV6-2 or TRBV6-3 to TRBJ1-2; D uncertain. Between the trimmed V and J ends, which lost 2 bases and 7 bases, there was a span of 11 bases. The CDR3 spans 13 residues. Germline assignment: CDR1 MNHEY and CDR2 SVGEGT. The CDR3 here is CASSYVGGVGYTF. CDR3 DNA: TGTGCCAGCAGTTACGTGGGTGGAGTTGGCTACACCTTC.

This chain joins TRBV18 and TRBJ1-2, with TRBD1 matching over 12 bases. CDR3 length: 16 amino acids. V was clipped by 2 bases and J by 7 bases; unmatched bases: 8. Germline V gene sequence: CDR1 KGHSH, CDR2 LQKENI. The CDR3 region has the DNA TGTGCCAGCTCACCAAAGGTGGGACAGGGGGCAGGTGGCTACACCTTC. It is translated as CASSPKVGQGAGGYTF. The full variable domain, its missing parts supplied by reference TRBV18 and TRBJ1-2, is NAGVMQNPRHLVRRRGQEARLRCSPMKGHSHVYWYRQLPEEGLKFMVYLQKENIIDESGMPKERFSAEFPKEGPSILRIQQVVRGDSAAYFCASSPKVGQGAGGYTFGSGTRLTVV.

This chain links TRBV11-3 with TRBJ2-7; D ambiguous. The CDR3 sequence is 12 residues long. Germline V gene lookup returns CDR1 SGHNT and CDR2 YENEEA. Trimming left V 5 bases short and J 7 bases short, with 12 bases between. CDR3 nucleotides: TGTGCCAGCAGCCACGCTCGAGGTGAGCAGTACTTC. Its translation is CASSHARGEQYF.

CDR3 bases: TGTGCCAGCAGCCAAATGACAGACGATACGCAGTATTTT. This codes for CASSQMTDDTQYF. The chain joins TRBV5-4 to TRBJ2-3; TRBD1 is a possible D gene (5 bases). Germline V gene sequence: CDR1 SGHNT, CDR2 YYREEE (reference sequence). There are 13 residues in the CDR3. Trimming took off 4 bases at V and 6 bases at J, with 12 bases between the two ends.

The chain is built from TRBV4-1 and TRBJ1-2; 8 nucleotides agree with TRBD1. Germline CDR1 is MGHRA and CDR2 is YSYEKL. V was pared by 1 base and J by 4 bases, with 8 bases of the junction left unmatched. This CDR3 spans 16 amino acids. The CDR3 DNA reads as TGCGCCAGCAGCCAAGCGCAGGGGGCGCGGGTCTATGGCTACACCTTC. Protein product: CASSQAQGARVYGYTF.

The chain uses TRBV19 and TRBJ1-3; D is uncertain. Germline V gene sequence: CDR1 LNHDA, CDR2 SQIVND (reference sequence). The CDR3 sequence is 14 residues long. Trimming shortened V by 0 bases and J by 0 bases, and 3 bases separated the two germline ends. The CDR3 spells CASSIESSGNTIYF. The CDR3 nucleotides are TGTGCCAGTAGTATAGAGAGCTCTGGAAACACCATATATTTT.

V is TRBV19 and J is TRBJ1-2; 7 nucleotides agree with TRBD1. Trimming cost V 2 bases and J 4 bases; bases outside gene matches: 7. This CDR3 is built from 15 residues. In germline, CDR1 is LNHDA, CDR2 SQIVND (reference sequence). The CDR3 nucleotides are TGTGCCAGTAGTATAAGGGGACAGATTTTCTATGGCTACACCTTC. Its translation is CASSIRGQIFYGYTF.

This clone has just one count. The chain has TRBV15 and TRBJ2-5, with D perhaps TRBD1 (6 bases). The ends were cut back, 3 bases at V and 2 bases at J, with 16 bases in the middle. This CDR3 has 16 residues. Germline CDR1 LNHNV, CDR2 YYDKDF (reference sequence). This CDR3 is CATSRGQQGLQETQYF. CDR3 sequence (DNA): TGTGCCACCAGCAGGGGGCAGCAGGGGTTACAAGAGACCCAGTACTTC.

The chain couples TRBV4-1 to TRBJ2-7; TRBD2 agrees at 8 bases. The CDR3 totals 14 residues. V was pared by 4 bases and J by 0 bases, with 2 bases of the junction left unmatched. Germline assignment: CDR1 MGHRA and CDR2 YSYEKL. Here the CDR3 DNA reads TGCGCCAGCAGCCGCGGGGGGTTCTCCTACGAGCAGTACTTC. Translating it yields CASSRGGFSYEQYF.

V gene TRBV5-4 combines with J gene TRBJ2-7; 8 bases fit TRBD1. J gave up 7 bases and V 4 bases, and 10 bases lay outside the gene matches. This CDR3 spans 14 amino acids. Looked up from germline, CDR1 is SGHNT and CDR2 is YYREEE (reference sequence). The CDR3: CASSHPGQAKEQYF. Here the CDR3 DNA reads TGTGCCAGCAGCCACCCGGGACAGGCTAAGGAGCAGTACTTC.

This sequence joins TRBV12-3 or TRBV12-4 and TRBJ1-2; D is possibly TRBD1 (6 bases). Trimming cost V 6 bases and J 8 bases, with 13 bases left between them. The CDR3 has 12 amino acids. Here the CDR3 reads CASRLLRGGYTF. Written as DNA, the CDR3 is TGTGCCAGCAGGTTGCTCAGGGGCGGCTACACCTTC.

The chain combines TRBV7-9 with TRBJ2-7; maybe TRBD1 (5 bases). Trimming stripped 1 base from V and 2 bases from J, with 15 bases between. From germline, CDR1 is SEHNR and CDR2 FQNEAQ (reference sequence). The CDR3 extends over 16 amino acids. As DNA, the CDR3 is TGTGCCAGCAGCTTAGTCGACAGTAAGGGGACCTACGAGCAGTACTTC. It is translated as CASSLVDSKGTYEQYF.

This clone was counted a few times. The CDR3 sequence is CASSLVASGSSYNEQFF. In DNA form, the CDR3 reads TGTGCCAGCAGCTTAGTGGCTAGCGGGAGCTCCTACAATGAGCAGTTCTTC. V and J are TRBV7-8 and TRBJ2-1, with 10 bases fitting TRBD2. The CDR3 contains 17 residues. The ends lost 1 base at V and 0 bases at J; junction bases unmatched: 3. CDR1 and CDR2 (germline): SGHVS, FQNEAQ.

V gene TRBV6-6 combines with J gene TRBJ1-2; D may be TRBD1 (5 bases). CDR3 length: 14 residues. V was pared by 0 bases and J by 8 bases, with 13 bases between. CDR1 is MNHNY and CDR2 is SVGAGI in the germline V gene (reference sequence). The CDR3 loop is CASSYSSGAGGYTF. In DNA, the CDR3 is TGTGCCAGCAGTTACTCGAGTGGGGCTGGCGGCTACACCTTC.

The chain is built from TRBV2 and TRBJ2-1; perhaps TRBD2 as D (5 bases). The CDR3 spans 15 residues. Trimming pared 7 bases from V and 5 bases from J, leaving 18 bases between. The germline CDR1 and CDR2 sequences are SNHLY and FYNNEI. CDR3 amino acids: CASIIDERSNNEQFF. CDR3 DNA sequence: TGTGCCAGCATTATCGACGAGCGGAGCAACAATGAGCAGTTCTTC.

The chain is built from TRBV7-3 and TRBJ1-2; D may be TRBD1 (6 bases). Germline V gene sequence: CDR1 SGHTA, CDR2 FQGTGA. With 4 bases removed from V and 8 bases from J, the gap between germline ends came to 11 bases. The CDR3 sequence is 12 residues long. The CDR3: CASSSGGGGYTF. The CDR3 coding sequence is TGTGCCAGCAGCTCAGGCGGGGGCGGCTACACCTTC.

V usage is TRBV7-2 and J usage is TRBJ1-6; possible D gene TRBD1, 6 bases. The ends were cut back, 2 bases at V and 8 bases at J, with 10 bases in the middle. Germline CDR1 and CDR2: SGHTA and FQGNSA. The CDR3 covers 14 residues. The CDR3 sequence: CASSLRGGHSPLHF. CDR3 bases: TGTGCCAGCAGCTTAAGGGGGGGCCATTCACCCCTCCACTTT.